The next 9 T cell receptor beta chains were all read from a single sample in a study of memory CD4+ T cells and cytomegalovirus serostatus. Single viable CD3+CD4+CD8-CD45RO+ cells were sorted as the memory CD4+ T cells. Some clones are missing from TCRdb's copy, which holds only in-frame ones; the method was immunoSEQ multiplex PCR. The data show approximately 30,000 clones, about three quarters seen once. The sequenced sample consisted of memory CD4+ T cells from blood. The origin of the receptors is an adult in good health and CMV-seronegative. Some clones in this sample may be carry-over from other donors' samples.

The V call is TRBV7-2, the J call TRBJ1-3; TRBD1 agrees at 7 bases. The CDR3 length is 16 residues. The ends lost 5 bases at V and 0 bases at J; junction bases unmatched: 7. The germline V gene encodes CDR1 SGHTA and CDR2 FQGNSA. The CDR3 DNA follows: TGTGCCAGCAGCCCAAGACAGGGTCGCTCTGGAAACACCATATATTTT. Translation: CASSPRQGRSGNTIYF.

The gene calls are TRBV15 and TRBJ2-2; 8 nucleotides align to TRBD2. V was pared by 6 bases and J by 9 bases, with 21 bases of the junction left unmatched. This CDR3 is built from 18 residues. Germline CDR1 reads LNHNV; CDR2 reads YYDKDF (reference sequence). CDR3 region: CATRYSNWGSTSDWELFF. DNA of the CDR3: TGTGCCACCAGATACTCCAACTGGGGCTCGACTAGCGACTGGGAGCTGTTTTTT.

This clone came up once. The CDR3 is CASSLEGATRAFF. In nucleotides, the CDR3 is TGCGCCAGCAGCTTGGAGGGGGCCACTAGGGCTTTCTTT. V usage is TRBV5-1 and J usage is TRBJ1-1; 7 bases are a match to TRBD1. The length of the CDR3 is 13 residues. The V gene's germline CDR1 is SGHRS and CDR2 YFSETQ. The V and J ends lost 0 bases and 11 bases, in that order; junction bases with no gene match: 7.

The chain employs TRBV7-6 and TRBJ1-6; TRBD1 agrees at 8 bases. The CDR3 runs 14 residues. Germline lookup yields CDR1 SGHVS and CDR2 FNYEAQ. The V gene end was trimmed by 4 bases and the J gene end by 13 bases; junction bases not matched to a gene: 9. The CDR3 DNA is TGTGCCAGCAGCTCGGGACAGGCCCCGGCCCCCCTCCACTTT. Its protein product is CASSSGQAPAPLHF.

The chain is built from TRBV27 and TRBJ2-1, with D tentatively TRBD2 (6 bases). Trimming took 6 bases from V and 0 from J, leaving 12 bases between them. CDR1 is MNHEY, CDR2 SMNVEV, per germline (reference sequence). The CDR3 consists of 15 residues. The CDR3 region is CASRGLASSYNEQFF. CDR3 coding DNA: TGTGCCAGCAGGGGACTGGCGAGCTCCTACAATGAGCAGTTCTTC.

This clone was seen a handful of times. The chain combines TRBV6-1 with TRBJ2-3; D is perhaps TRBD1 or TRBD2 (5 bases each). CDR1 MNHNS and CDR2 SASEGT come from the germline V gene. This CDR3 contains 15 residues. Trimming shortened V by 4 bases and J by 1 base, and 12 bases separated the two germline ends. The CDR3 loop is CASSAQGAGTDTQYF. The CDR3 nucleotides read TGTGCCAGCAGTGCTCAGGGAGCTGGCACAGATACGCAGTATTTT.

The V gene is TRBV28, the J gene TRBJ2-1; tentatively, D is TRBD1 (6 bases). CDR3 length equals 14 residues. CDR1 is MDHEN and CDR2 is SYDVKM in the germline V gene. V lost 6 bases, J lost 4 bases, and 13 bases lay in between. CDR3 sequence: CASRGAAQYNEQFF. The CDR3 DNA reads as TGTGCCAGCAGGGGGGCGGCCCAATACAATGAGCAGTTCTTC.

This clone has a handful of counts. V gene TRBV9 combines with J gene TRBJ1-2, with D possibly TRBD1 on 5 matching bases. The CDR3 covers 12 residues. Germline V gene data show CDR1 as SGDLS and CDR2 as YYNGEE. V lost 4 bases, J lost 9 bases, and 13 bases lay in between. This CDR3 reads CASSSWGSRYTF. The DNA for the CDR3 is TGTGCCAGCAGCTCGTGGGGGAGTCGCTACACCTTC.

This chain links TRBV5-8 with TRBJ1-1; no definite D call. The germline V and J ends were trimmed by 1 base and 0 bases, with 7 bases remaining between them. Germline V CDR1 and CDR2: SGHTS, YDEGEE. The CDR3 is 14 amino acids. The CDR3 DNA follows: TGTGCCAGCAGCTTGACCCATTTGAACACTGAAGCTTTCTTT. Translating it yields CASSLTHLNTEAFF.